Included here is one TCR beta chain sequence, with context. This specimen comes from a study of a mutant IDH1 vaccine in newly diagnosed glioma. The CDR3 covers 15 residues. V trimming: 3 bases; J trimming: 5 bases; junction bases outside the gene matches: 0. Germline V gene data show CDR1 as SGHRS and CDR2 as YFSETQ. Using immunoSEQ multiplex PCR, the repertoire was profiled, and TCRdb retains in-frame clones only, with some absent. The repertoire holds about 92,000 clones, with 83% as singletons. Time point in this sample: baseline, week 1 (first vaccination visit). Described treatment: pre-vaccination baseline after standard-of-care therapy.

The chain couples TRBV5-1 to TRBJ2-2, with TRBD2 matching 14 bases. The material sequenced was PBMCs, taken from a glioma patient treated with radiotherapy, temozolomide or both. The sequence came from a woman between 45 and 65 years old with glioma. The CDR3 here is CASSWTSGGTGELFF. The CDR3 DNA reads TGCGCCAGCAGCTGGACTAGCGGGGGGACCGGGGAGCTGTTTTTT.